The present entry profiles one TCR beta chain with its context. Its antigen is still unknown. Trimming cost V 1 base and J 0 bases, with 7 bases left between them. CDR3 length: 15 residues. Germline CDR1 and CDR2: MGHRA and YSYEKL. This entry is derived from a study of breast tumors, draining lymph nodes, adjacent tissues. Study-wide results and limits: Tumor and nontumor repertoires were significantly more similar in luminal-like than in basal-like breast cancer. Findings are consistent with lymph node origin and intratumoral expansion of most tumor T cells.

Axillary draining lymph nodes of breast cancer patients supplied the node samples. TCRdb analysed the multiplex PCR reads with MiXCR anew, one entry per CDR3 protein. The table has under 150,000 distinct CDR3 sequences, more than 20% seen once. The material sequenced was axillary lymph node tissue. The TCR sequence derives from a female donor with breast cancer. Some clones in this sample may be carry-over from other donors' samples. V gene TRBV4-1 combines with J gene TRBJ1-5, with no clear D. The CDR3 region is CASSQGQYSNQPQHF. The CDR3 DNA sequence: TGCGCCAGCAGCCAAGGGCAGTATAGCAATCAGCCCCAGCATTTT.